The present entry profiles one T cell receptor (beta chain) with its context. Its antigen remains unidentified. Per-base qualities were not stored, and no clone one base away is much larger. V ends up 1 base short and J 9 bases short, with an unmatched junction base count of 5. Taken from cysteine to phenylalanine, the CDR3 has 15 residues. Just the 45-base CDR3 DNA is kept, in frame starting at base 1. In the germline V gene, CDR1 corresponds to SNHLY and CDR2 to FYNNEI. The data are from a study of T cell changes during pregnancy in multiple sclerosis (dated by TCRdb to the late 2010s). Regarding the complete study: Changes in the T cell repertoire over the course of pregnancy were examined in this study in women with multiple sclerosis.

Libraries came from the immunoSEQ multiplex PCR assay. In its TCRdb copy, this immuneACCESS table keeps in-frame sequences only and misses some clones. Where compared with another copy, unresolved V genes explain less than half of these, and the others have no known cause. The sample has tens of thousands of clones on record, 89% of them singletons. Approximately 0.88% of the sample lies in the top ten. The TCR was taken from a female donor in good health, enrolled as a control in a pregnancy study. The specimen was peripheral blood, collected in the first trimester of pregnancy. This chain is built from TRBV2 and TRBJ1-6; a stretch of 8 junction bases matches TRBD1. This receptor carries the CDR3 CASSEVGTGGSPLHF. In nucleotide form, the sequence is TGTGCCAGCAGTGAAGTGGGGACAGGAGGTTCACCCCTCCACTTT.